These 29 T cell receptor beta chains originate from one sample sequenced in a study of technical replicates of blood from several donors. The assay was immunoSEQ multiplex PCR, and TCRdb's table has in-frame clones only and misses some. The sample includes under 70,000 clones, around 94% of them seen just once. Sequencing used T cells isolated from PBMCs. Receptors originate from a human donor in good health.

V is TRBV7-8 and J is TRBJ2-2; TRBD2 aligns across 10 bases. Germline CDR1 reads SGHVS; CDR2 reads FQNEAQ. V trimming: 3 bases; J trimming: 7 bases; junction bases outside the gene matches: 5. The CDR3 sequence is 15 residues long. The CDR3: CASSFLAGVGGELFF. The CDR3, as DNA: TGTGCCAGCAGCTTTCTAGCGGGAGTCGGCGGGGAGCTGTTTTTT.

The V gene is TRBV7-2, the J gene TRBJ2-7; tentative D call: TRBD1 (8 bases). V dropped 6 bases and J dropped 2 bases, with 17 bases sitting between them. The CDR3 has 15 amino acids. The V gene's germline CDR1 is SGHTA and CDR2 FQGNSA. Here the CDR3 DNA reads TGTGCCAGCAGTCTACGGACAGGGACTACCTACGAGCAGTACTTC. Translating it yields CASSLRTGTTYEQYF.

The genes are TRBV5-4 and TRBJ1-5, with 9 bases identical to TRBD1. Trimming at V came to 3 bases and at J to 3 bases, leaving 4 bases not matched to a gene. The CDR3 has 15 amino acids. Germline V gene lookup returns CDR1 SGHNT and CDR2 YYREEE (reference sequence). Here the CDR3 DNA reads TGTGCCAGCAGCTCTGGACAGGGGCTCAATCAGCCCCAGCATTTT. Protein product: CASSSGQGLNQPQHF.

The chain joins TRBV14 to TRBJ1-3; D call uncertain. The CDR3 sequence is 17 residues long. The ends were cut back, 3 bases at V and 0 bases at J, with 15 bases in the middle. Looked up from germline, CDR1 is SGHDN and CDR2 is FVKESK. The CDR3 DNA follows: TGTGCCAGCAGCCACCCCTGGGGAGTCAACTCTGGAAACACCATATATTTT. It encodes CASSHPWGVNSGNTIYF.

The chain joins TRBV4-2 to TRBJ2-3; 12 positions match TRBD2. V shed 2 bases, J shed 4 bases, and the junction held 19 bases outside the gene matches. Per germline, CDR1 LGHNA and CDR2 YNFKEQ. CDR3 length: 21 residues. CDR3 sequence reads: CASSQSLRAELAGGGADTQYF. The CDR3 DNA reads TGTGCCAGCAGCCAATCATTGAGGGCCGAACTAGCGGGAGGCGGGGCAGATACGCAGTATTTT.

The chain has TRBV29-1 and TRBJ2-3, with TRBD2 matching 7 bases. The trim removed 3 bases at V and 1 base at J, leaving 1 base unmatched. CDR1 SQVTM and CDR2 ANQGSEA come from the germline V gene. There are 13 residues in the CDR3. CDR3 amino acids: CSVDAGGTDTQYF. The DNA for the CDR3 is TGCAGCGTTGACGCGGGAGGCACAGATACGCAGTATTTT.

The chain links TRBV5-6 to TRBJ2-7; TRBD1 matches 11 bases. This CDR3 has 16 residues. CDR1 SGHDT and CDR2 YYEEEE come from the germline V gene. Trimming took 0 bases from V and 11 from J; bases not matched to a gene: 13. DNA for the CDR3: TGTGCCAGCAGCTTGGGGGACAGGGGGTCCTCTAGGCGAGAGTACTTC. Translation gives CASSLGDRGSSRREYF.

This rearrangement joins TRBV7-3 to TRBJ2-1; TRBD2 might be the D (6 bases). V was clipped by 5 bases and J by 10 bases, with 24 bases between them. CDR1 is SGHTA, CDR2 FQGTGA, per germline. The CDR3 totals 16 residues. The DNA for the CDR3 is TGTGCCAGCAGCAGTAGACCGGGACTTCTTATGGGGGAGCAGTTCTTC. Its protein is CASSSRPGLLMGEQFF.

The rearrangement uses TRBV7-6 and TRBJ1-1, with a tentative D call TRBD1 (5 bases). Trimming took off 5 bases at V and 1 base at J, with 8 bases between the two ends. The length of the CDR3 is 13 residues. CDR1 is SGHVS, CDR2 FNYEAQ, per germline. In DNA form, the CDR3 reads TGTGCCAGCAGCCGTGGACAGAACACTGAAGCTTTCTTT. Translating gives CASSRGQNTEAFF.

The CDR3 sequence is CASGWSSYNEQFF. In nucleotides, the CDR3 is TGTGCCAGTGGTTGGAGCTCCTACAATGAGCAGTTCTTC. The chain combines TRBV27 with TRBJ2-1; D is unclear. Trimming cost V 9 bases and J 0 bases, with 9 bases left between them. CDR1 and CDR2 (germline): MNHEY, SMNVEV (reference sequence). The CDR3 is 13 amino acids.

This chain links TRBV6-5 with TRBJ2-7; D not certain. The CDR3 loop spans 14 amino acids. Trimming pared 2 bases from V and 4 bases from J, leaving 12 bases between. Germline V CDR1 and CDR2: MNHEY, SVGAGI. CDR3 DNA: TGTGCCAGCAGTTACAGGTTTGGAGATTACGAGCAGTACTTC. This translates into CASSYRFGDYEQYF.

Here the CDR3 reads CASSPLNEQFF. CDR3 nucleotide sequence: TGTGCCAGCAGCCCCCTCAATGAGCAGTTCTTC. The chain recombines TRBV28 with TRBJ2-1; D unresolved. The CDR3 covers 11 residues. The V and J ends lost 6 bases and 6 bases respectively, with 6 bases between them. CDR1 is MDHEN and CDR2 is SYDVKM in the germline V gene.

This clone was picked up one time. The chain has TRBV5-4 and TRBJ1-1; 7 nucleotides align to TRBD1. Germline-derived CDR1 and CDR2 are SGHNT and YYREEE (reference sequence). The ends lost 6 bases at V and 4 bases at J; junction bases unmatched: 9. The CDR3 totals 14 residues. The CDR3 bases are TGTGCCAGCACCCGACAGGGAGGTGTCACTGAAGCTTTCTTT. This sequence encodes CASTRQGGVTEAFF.

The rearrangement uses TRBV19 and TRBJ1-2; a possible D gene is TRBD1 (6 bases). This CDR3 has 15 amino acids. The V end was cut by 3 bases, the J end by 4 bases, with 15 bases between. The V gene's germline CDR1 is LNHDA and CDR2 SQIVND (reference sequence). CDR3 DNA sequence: TGTGCCAGTAGTATGTCGGAGGGGGGGACCTATGGCTACACCTTC. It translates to CASSMSEGGTYGYTF.

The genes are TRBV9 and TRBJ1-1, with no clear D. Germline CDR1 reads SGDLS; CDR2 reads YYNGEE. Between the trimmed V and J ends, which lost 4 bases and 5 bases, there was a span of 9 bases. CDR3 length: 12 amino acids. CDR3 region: CASSRGWTEAFF. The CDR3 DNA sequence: TGTGCCAGCAGCCGAGGGTGGACTGAAGCTTTCTTT.

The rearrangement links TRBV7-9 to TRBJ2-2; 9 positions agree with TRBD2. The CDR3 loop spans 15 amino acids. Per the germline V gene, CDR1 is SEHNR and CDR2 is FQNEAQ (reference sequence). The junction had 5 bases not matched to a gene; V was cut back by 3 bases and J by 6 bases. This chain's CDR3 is CASSFSGRVAGELFF. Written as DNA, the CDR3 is TGTGCCAGCAGCTTTAGCGGGAGAGTAGCCGGGGAGCTGTTTTTT.

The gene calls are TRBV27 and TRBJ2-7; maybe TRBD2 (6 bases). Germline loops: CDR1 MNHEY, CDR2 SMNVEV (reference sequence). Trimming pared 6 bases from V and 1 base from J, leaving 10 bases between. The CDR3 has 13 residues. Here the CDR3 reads CASRPGLSYEQYF. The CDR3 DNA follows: TGTGCCAGCAGACCGGGACTTTCCTACGAGCAGTACTTC.

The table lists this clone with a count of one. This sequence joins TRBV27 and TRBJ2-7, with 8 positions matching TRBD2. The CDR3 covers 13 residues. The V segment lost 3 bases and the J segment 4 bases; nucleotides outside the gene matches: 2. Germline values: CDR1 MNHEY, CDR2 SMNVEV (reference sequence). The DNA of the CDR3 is TGTGCCAGCAGTTTGACTAGCGCGTACGAGCAGTACTTC. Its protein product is CASSLTSAYEQYF.

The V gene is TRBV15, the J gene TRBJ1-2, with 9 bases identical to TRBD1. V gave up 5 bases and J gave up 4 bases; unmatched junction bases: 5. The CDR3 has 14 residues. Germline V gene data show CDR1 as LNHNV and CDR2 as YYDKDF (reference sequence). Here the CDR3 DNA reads TGTGCCACCAGCTGGACAGGGGTGGGCTATGGCTACACCTTC. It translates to CATSWTGVGYGYTF.

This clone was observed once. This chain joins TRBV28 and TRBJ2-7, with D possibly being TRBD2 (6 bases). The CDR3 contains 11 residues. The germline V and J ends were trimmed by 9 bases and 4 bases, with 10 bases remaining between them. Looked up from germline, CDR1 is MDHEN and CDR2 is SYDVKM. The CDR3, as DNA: TGTGCCAGTGGACGGGGGTACGAGCAGTACTTC. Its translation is CASGRGYEQYF.

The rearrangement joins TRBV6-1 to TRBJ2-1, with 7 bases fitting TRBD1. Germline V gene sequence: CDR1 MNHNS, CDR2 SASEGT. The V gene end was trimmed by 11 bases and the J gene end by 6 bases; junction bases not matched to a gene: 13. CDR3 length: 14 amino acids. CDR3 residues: CAGRFDRAANEQFF. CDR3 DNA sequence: TGTGCCGGTAGGTTCGACAGGGCGGCCAATGAGCAGTTCTTC.

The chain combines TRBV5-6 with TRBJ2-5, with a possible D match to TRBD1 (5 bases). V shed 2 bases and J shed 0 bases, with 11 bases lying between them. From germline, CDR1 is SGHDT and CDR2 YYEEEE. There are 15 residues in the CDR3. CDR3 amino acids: CASSFLGAHQETQYF. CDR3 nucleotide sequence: TGTGCCAGCAGCTTTCTTGGGGCCCACCAAGAGACCCAGTACTTC.

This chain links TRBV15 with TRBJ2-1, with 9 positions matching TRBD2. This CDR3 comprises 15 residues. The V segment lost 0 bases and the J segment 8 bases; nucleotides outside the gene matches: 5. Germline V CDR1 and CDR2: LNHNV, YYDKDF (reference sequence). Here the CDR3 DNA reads TGTGCCACCAGCAGAGATTTAGCGGGAGTGTATGAGCAGTTCTTC. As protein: CATSRDLAGVYEQFF.

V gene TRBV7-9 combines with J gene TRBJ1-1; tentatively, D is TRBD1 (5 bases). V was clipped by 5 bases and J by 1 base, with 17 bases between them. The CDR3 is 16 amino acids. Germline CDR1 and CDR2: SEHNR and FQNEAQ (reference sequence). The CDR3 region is CASSQQGEGRNTEAFF. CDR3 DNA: TGTGCCAGCAGCCAACAAGGGGAGGGGAGGAACACTGAAGCTTTCTTT. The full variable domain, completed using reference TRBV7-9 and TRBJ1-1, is DTGVSQNPRHKITKRGQNVTFRCDPISEHNRLYWYRQTLGQGPEFLTYFQNEAQLEKSRLLSDRFSAERPKGSFSTLEIQRTEQGDSAMYLCASSQQGEGRNTEAFFGQGTRLTVV.

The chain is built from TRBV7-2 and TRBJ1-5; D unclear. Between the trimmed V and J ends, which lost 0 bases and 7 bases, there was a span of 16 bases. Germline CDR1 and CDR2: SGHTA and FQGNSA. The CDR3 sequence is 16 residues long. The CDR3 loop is CASSLAFGEGVQPQHF. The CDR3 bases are TGTGCCAGCAGCTTAGCCTTCGGGGAGGGTGTACAGCCCCAGCATTTT.

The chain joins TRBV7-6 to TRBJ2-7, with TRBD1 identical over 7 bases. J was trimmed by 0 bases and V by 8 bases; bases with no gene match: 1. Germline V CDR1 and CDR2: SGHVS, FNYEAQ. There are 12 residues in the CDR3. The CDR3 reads CASGDSSYEQYF. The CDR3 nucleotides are TGTGCCAGCGGGGACAGCTCCTACGAGCAGTACTTC. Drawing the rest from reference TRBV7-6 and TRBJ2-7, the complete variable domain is GAGVSQSPRYKVTKRGQDVALRCDPISGHVSLYWYRQALGQGPEFLTYFNYEAQQDKSGLPNDRFSAERPEGSISTLTIQRTEQRDSAMYRCASGDSSYEQYFGPGTRLTVT.

CDR3 nucleotide sequence: TGTGCCAGCAGTCTTAGCGGGGCCCAAGGGGAGCTGTTTTTT. Translating gives CASSLSGAQGELFF. The chain is built from TRBV27 and TRBJ2-2, with TRBD2 matching over 8 bases. Germline loops: CDR1 MNHEY, CDR2 SMNVEV (reference sequence). The CDR3 has 14 amino acids. The junction had 7 bases not matched to a gene; V was cut back by 5 bases and J by 8 bases.

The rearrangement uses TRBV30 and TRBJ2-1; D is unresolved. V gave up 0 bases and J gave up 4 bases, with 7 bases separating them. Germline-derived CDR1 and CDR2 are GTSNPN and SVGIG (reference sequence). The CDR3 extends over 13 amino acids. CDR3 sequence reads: CAWSVTGYNEQFF. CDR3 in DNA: TGTGCCTGGAGTGTAACCGGTTACAATGAGCAGTTCTTC.

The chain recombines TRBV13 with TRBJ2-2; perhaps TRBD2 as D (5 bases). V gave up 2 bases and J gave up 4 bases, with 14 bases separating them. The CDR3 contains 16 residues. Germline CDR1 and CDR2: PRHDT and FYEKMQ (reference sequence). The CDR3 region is CASSLQAGRGTGELFF. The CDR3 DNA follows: TGTGCCAGCAGCTTACAGGCGGGTCGAGGCACCGGGGAGCTGTTTTTT. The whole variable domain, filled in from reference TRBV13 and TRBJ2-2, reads AAGVIQSPRHLIKEKRETATLKCYPIPRHDTVYWYQQGPGQDPQFLISFYEKMQSDKGSIPDRFSAQQFSDYHSELNMSSLELGDSALYFCASSLQAGRGTGELFFGEGSRLTVL.